The 24 T cell receptor beta chains in this list originate from one sample, sequenced in a study of blood T cell repertoires in COVID-19. This table comes from immunoSEQ multiplex PCR, and its TCRdb copy is limited to in-frame clones, with some not included. The sample carries roughly 170,000 clones, 85% recorded once. The specimen sequenced was peripheral blood. The receptors come from a woman in her forties or fifties with COVID-19, enrolled during active disease.

The gene calls are TRBV28 and TRBJ1-6; possibly TRBD1 for D (5 bases). The V gene's germline CDR1 is MDHEN and CDR2 SYDVKM. This CDR3 has 15 residues. The V and J ends lost 8 bases and 0 bases respectively, with 11 bases between them. In nucleotides, the CDR3 is TGTGCCAGCTTTCCCAGGGCCTCCTATAATTCACCCCTCCACTTT. Its protein is CASFPRASYNSPLHF.

The rearrangement links TRBV24-1 to TRBJ1-4; tentative D call: TRBD1 (6 bases). Germline CDR1 and CDR2: KGHDR and SFDVKD. The CDR3 is 15 amino acids. Trimming removed 4 bases at V and 10 bases at J, with 18 bases between. The DNA of the CDR3 is TGTGCCACCAGTGACCCCCTAGGGGGGGAAGGAAAACTGTTTTTT. Translating it yields CATSDPLGGEGKLFF.

A few counts support this clone. The chain carries TRBV2 and TRBJ1-2, with a weak D call TRBD1 (6 bases). The germline V and J ends were trimmed by 7 bases and 0 bases, with 9 bases remaining between them. Looked up from germline, CDR1 is SNHLY and CDR2 is FYNNEI. The CDR3 runs to 13 residues. The CDR3 coding sequence is TGTGCCAGCAACAGGGTTCCTAACTATGGCTACACCTTC. This codes for CASNRVPNYGYTF.

The rearrangement uses TRBV28 and TRBJ1-2; D unresolved. This CDR3 has 13 amino acids. Germline-derived CDR1 and CDR2 are MDHEN and SYDVKM. Trimming removed 3 bases from V and 1 base from J, with 6 bases in between. The CDR3 loop reads CASSFPNNYGYTF. The CDR3 DNA sequence: TGTGCCAGCAGTTTTCCCAATAACTATGGCTACACCTTC.

V and J are TRBV19 and TRBJ1-4; no firm D call. The CDR3 has 13 residues. The V end lost 1 base, the J end lost 6 bases, and 6 bases lay between the germline ends. Looked up from germline, CDR1 is LNHDA and CDR2 is SQIVND (reference sequence). This CDR3 is CASSIVAYEKLFF. The CDR3 DNA follows: TGTGCCAGTAGTATAGTGGCATATGAAAAACTGTTTTTT. Full variable domain (rest looked up from reference TRBV19 and TRBJ1-4): DGGITQSPKYLFRKEGQNVTLSCEQNLNHDAMYWYRQDPGQGLRLIYYSQIVNDFQKGDIAEGYSVSREKKESFPLTVTSAQKNPTAFYLCASSIVAYEKLFFGSGTQLSVL.

This clone was counted a single time. The chain links TRBV5-4 to TRBJ2-1; 10 bases are a match to TRBD2. V gave up 1 base and J gave up 6 bases; unmatched junction bases: 7. Looked up from germline, CDR1 is SGHNT and CDR2 is YYREEE (reference sequence). The CDR3 sequence is 16 residues long. CDR3 region: CASSLTGTSVSNEQFF. Written as DNA, the CDR3 is TGTGCCAGCAGCTTGACCGGGACTAGCGTTTCCAATGAGCAGTTCTTC.

The V and J genes are TRBV10-3 and TRBJ1-6, with a possible D match to TRBD1 (5 bases). Germline V lookup: CDR1 ENHRY, CDR2 SYGVKD. V dropped 6 bases and J dropped 7 bases, with 10 bases sitting between them. The CDR3 runs to 13 residues. The CDR3 nucleotides read TGTGCCATCAGGGGGGACTTGAATTCACCCCTCCACTTT. As protein: CAIRGDLNSPLHF.

The chain employs TRBV19 and TRBJ1-2; 9 bases line up with TRBD1. Germline V CDR1 and CDR2: LNHDA, SQIVND (reference sequence). The J segment lost 7 bases and the V segment lost 7 bases, leaving 10 bases of the junction unmatched. The CDR3 spans 14 residues. CDR3 region: CASTERTGVFGYTF. The CDR3 DNA sequence: TGTGCCAGTACCGAGAGGACAGGGGTTTTTGGCTACACCTTC.

The rearrangement links TRBV7-3 to TRBJ2-2; D possibly corresponds to TRBD2 (6 bases). This CDR3 contains 18 residues. The ends were cut back, 1 base at V and 4 bases at J, with 19 bases in the middle. The germline gives CDR1 SGHTA, CDR2 FQGTGA. The CDR3 reads CASSLMPAQAGRTGELFF. The CDR3 nucleotides read TGTGCCAGCAGCTTAATGCCCGCCCAGGCGGGGCGCACCGGGGAGCTGTTTTTT.

The gene calls are TRBV5-1 and TRBJ1-5; TRBD1 is a possible D gene (6 bases). CDR3 length equals 15 residues. CDR1 and CDR2 (germline): SGHRS, YFSETQ. The V gene lost 0 bases and the J gene lost 7 bases, with 14 bases spanning the gap. In nucleotides, the CDR3 is TGCGCCAGCAGCTTGGAATGGGGGCCTGGGCAGCCCCAGCATTTT. Its protein product is CASSLEWGPGQPQHF.

The rearrangement joins TRBV5-4 to TRBJ2-6, with 7 bases matching TRBD1. Per germline, CDR1 SGHNT and CDR2 YYREEE (reference sequence). The CDR3 spans 17 residues. The trim removed 7 bases at V and 2 bases at J, leaving 12 bases unmatched. The CDR3 bases are TGTGCCAGCGGTGGGACAGATTCGACCACTGGGGCCAACGTCCTGACTTTC. Its translation is CASGGTDSTTGANVLTF.

V is TRBV28 and J is TRBJ1-5; TRBD1 might be the D (6 bases). The germline V gene encodes CDR1 MDHEN and CDR2 SYDVKM. The CDR3 runs 14 residues. Trimming removed 6 bases at V and 2 bases at J, with 11 bases between. The CDR3 loop reads CASRGGEGNQPQHF. The CDR3 DNA follows: TGTGCCAGCAGAGGGGGGGAGGGCAATCAGCCCCAGCATTTT.

This chain connects TRBV30 to TRBJ1-5, with TRBD1 matching 8 bases. J gave up 6 bases and V 0 bases, and 7 bases lay outside the gene matches. The CDR3 length is 15 residues. Germline-derived CDR1 and CDR2 are GTSNPN and SVGIG (reference sequence). The CDR3 region is CAWSVPDRAAQPQHF. The CDR3 bases are TGTGCCTGGAGTGTACCGGACAGGGCGGCTCAGCCCCAGCATTTT.

The gene calls are TRBV27 and TRBJ2-7; a weak D match, TRBD2 (7 bases). The V and J ends lost 5 bases and 2 bases respectively, with 13 bases between them. The V gene's germline CDR1 is MNHEY and CDR2 SMNVEV (reference sequence). The CDR3 extends over 14 amino acids. The CDR3 DNA reads TGTGCCAGCAGTAGAAAGGGGGGGCCCTACGAGCAGTACTTC. The encoded protein is CASSRKGGPYEQYF.

This clone was counted a few times. This sequence joins TRBV5-1 and TRBJ1-1, with D possibly matching TRBD1 (6 bases). CDR3 length: 14 amino acids. The V end lost 3 bases, the J end lost 4 bases, and 13 bases lay between the germline ends. Germline V lookup: CDR1 SGHRS, CDR2 YFSETQ. The CDR3 loop is CASSWGTRGTEAFF. Here the CDR3 DNA reads TGCGCCAGCAGCTGGGGGACACGCGGCACTGAAGCTTTCTTT.

About this clone itself: The junction does not match germline at one end; this may be a read error. The gene calls are TRBV7-9 and TRBJ1-1, with 7 positions matching TRBD1. The germline CDR1 and CDR2 sequences are SEHNR and FQNEAQ (reference sequence). The CDR3 has 12 amino acids. CDR3 sequence reads: CASTLQGSEAFF. DNA for the CDR3: TGTGCCAGCACCTTACAGGGGTCTGAAGCTTTCTTT. Using reference TRBV7-9 and TRBJ1-1 for the parts outside the CDR3, the full variable domain is DTGVSQNPRHKITKRGQNVTFRCDPISEHNRLYWYRQTLGQGPEFLTYFQNEAQLEKSRLLSDRFSAERPKGSFSTLEIQRTEQGDSAMYLCASTLQGSEAFFGQGTRLTVV.

The rearrangement uses TRBV2 and TRBJ2-2; perhaps TRBD2 as D (5 bases). From germline, CDR1 is SNHLY and CDR2 FYNNEI. The CDR3 is 15 residues long. V was pared by 2 bases and J by 5 bases, with 12 bases between. The DNA of the CDR3 is TGTGCCAGCAGTGAATTAGGACTCATGACCGGGGAGCTGTTTTTT. This gives the protein CASSELGLMTGELFF.

The chain uses TRBV3-1 (or the pseudogene TRBV3-2) and TRBJ2-7, with 8 bases aligning to TRBD2. The CDR3 sequence is 14 residues long. Germline-derived CDR1 and CDR2 are LGHDT and YNNKEL (reference sequence). V lost 1 base to trimming and J lost 6 bases; unmatched junction nucleotides: 5. The CDR3 nucleotides are TGTGCCAGCAGCCAAGCCAGCGGGGGTCTCGAGCAGTACTTC. Protein product: CASSQASGGLEQYF.

The chain has TRBV6-5 and TRBJ1-5, with D uncertain. The V and J ends lost 8 bases and 4 bases respectively, with 12 bases between them. This CDR3 has 13 amino acids. Germline V gene lookup returns CDR1 MNHEY and CDR2 SVGAGI. The CDR3 DNA follows: TGTGCCAGCCGCCACGAGGTAAATCAGCCCCAGCATTTT. This codes for CASRHEVNQPQHF.

The chain uses TRBV5-1 and TRBJ2-1, with 8 positions matching TRBD1. The CDR3 is 15 amino acids. Germline CDR1 and CDR2: SGHRS and YFSETQ. The J segment lost 4 bases and the V segment lost 7 bases, leaving 10 bases of the junction unmatched. In DNA form, the CDR3 reads TGCGCCAGCCGGAACGGACAGGGCCCGTACAATGAGCAGTTCTTC. Translated, it gives CASRNGQGPYNEQFF.

The chain joins TRBV2 to TRBJ1-1, with 9 bases fitting TRBD1. The CDR3 has 14 amino acids. From germline, CDR1 is SNHLY and CDR2 FYNNEI. Unmatched junction bases numbered 2, after V lost 6 bases and J lost 0 bases. In DNA form, the CDR3 reads TGTGCCAGCAGCGGGACAGGGATGAACACTGAAGCTTTCTTT. Its translation is CASSGTGMNTEAFF. The full variable domain, rest sourced from reference TRBV2 and TRBJ1-1, is EPEVTQTPSHQVTQMGQEVILRCVPISNHLYFYWYRQILGQKVEFLVSFYNNEISEKSEIFDDQFSVERPDGSNFTLKIRSTKLEDSAMYFCASSGTGMNTEAFFGQGTRLTVV.

The rearrangement links TRBV28 to TRBJ2-1; TRBD2 might be the D (7 bases). Germline-derived CDR1 and CDR2 are MDHEN and SYDVKM. V lost 6 bases, J lost 1 base, and 16 bases lay in between. The CDR3 totals 16 residues. The CDR3 DNA reads as TGTGCCAGCAGCTCGGGGGGCCCTCCTTCCTACAATGAGCAGTTCTTC. This sequence encodes CASSSGGPPSYNEQFF.

At least ten counts were recorded for this clone. The chain combines TRBV4-1 with TRBJ1-5, with no clear D. CDR3 length equals 16 residues. The germline V gene has CDR1 MGHRA and CDR2 YSYEKL. With 0 bases removed from V and 3 bases from J, the gap between germline ends came to 12 bases. The CDR3 region is CASSQDSGGSNQPQHF. CDR3 in DNA: TGCGCCAGCAGCCAAGACTCGGGAGGATCCAATCAGCCCCAGCATTTT.

This chain uses TRBV9 with TRBJ2-7; 12 positions match TRBD2. Looked up from germline, CDR1 is SGDLS and CDR2 is YYNGEE. The CDR3 loop spans 16 amino acids. V was clipped by 1 base and J by 4 bases; unmatched bases: 6. The CDR3 loop is CASSVLAGGPAYEQYF. CDR3 sequence (DNA): TGTGCCAGCAGCGTACTAGCGGGGGGGCCCGCATACGAGCAGTACTTC.